This TCR beta chain was found in a study of PD-L1 blockade in urothelial cancer. On the study more broadly: As for prior chemotherapy regimens, patients had received 0 to 3.

Time point meaning: peripheral blood 6 weeks after treatment start. Patients in the study were battling locally advanced or metastatic urothelial carcinoma. Sequencing was performed with immunoSEQ multiplex PCR; in TCRdb, only in-frame clones are kept and a portion is missing. This sample yields about 120,000 clones, of which 75% to 90% are seen a single time; 1.5% to 2% belongs to the top ten. The receptor comes from a man aged 55-75 years with urothelial cancer. The material sequenced was PBMCs, taken around atezolizumab (anti-PD-L1) treatment.

The CDR3 here is CASSPGGQGTTQYF. CDR3 nucleotides: TGCGCCAGCAGCCCCGGGGGACAGGGGACGACCCAGTACTTC. J is TRBJ2-5 and V is TRBV5-1; 10 bases line up with TRBD1. Germline trimming cut 4 bases from V and 7 bases from J; bases unmatched to any gene: 7. Looked up from germline, CDR1 is SGHRS and CDR2 is YFSETQ. The length of the CDR3 is 14 residues.